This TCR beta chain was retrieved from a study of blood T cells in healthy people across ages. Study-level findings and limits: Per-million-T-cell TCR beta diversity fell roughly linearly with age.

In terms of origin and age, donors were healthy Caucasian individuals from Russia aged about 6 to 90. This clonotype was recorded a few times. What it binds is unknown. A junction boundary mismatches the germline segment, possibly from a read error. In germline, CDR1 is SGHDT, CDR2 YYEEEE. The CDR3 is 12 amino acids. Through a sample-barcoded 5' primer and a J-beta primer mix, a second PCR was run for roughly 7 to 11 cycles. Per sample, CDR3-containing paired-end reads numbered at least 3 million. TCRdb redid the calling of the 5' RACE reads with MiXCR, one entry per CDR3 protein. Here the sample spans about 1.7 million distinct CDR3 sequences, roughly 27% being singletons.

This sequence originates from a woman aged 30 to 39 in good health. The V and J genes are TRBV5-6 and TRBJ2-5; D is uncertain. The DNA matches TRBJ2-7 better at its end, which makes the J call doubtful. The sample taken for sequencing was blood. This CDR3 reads CATSFGFSEQYF. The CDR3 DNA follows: TGTGCCACCAGCTTTGGGTTTTCCGAGCAGTACTTC.